The clone carrying this T cell receptor beta chain was observed a few times. The data belong to a study of blood T cells in healthy people across ages. Through a sample-barcoded 5' primer and a J-beta primer mix, a second PCR was run for roughly 7 to 11 cycles. From each sample, at least 2.5 million paired-end reads containing CDR3 were obtained. TCRdb fed the 5' RACE reads into MiXCR, producing one record per CDR3 protein. The sample consists of roughly 1,500,000 distinct CDR3 sequences, about 31% of them appearing once. Germline CDR1 and CDR2: SGHNT and YYREEE (reference sequence). CDR3 size: 16 residues. Trimming pared 1 base from V and 3 bases from J, leaving 15 bases between. Individuals who donated were healthy Caucasians from Russia aged roughly 6 to 100.

Sequenced: blood. The receptor's source is a woman younger than 45 in good health. The chain couples TRBV5-4 to TRBJ2-3; D call uncertain. CDR3 DNA sequence: TGTGCCAGCAGCTTGCTTTCAACCCGTCGGACAGATACGCAGTATTTT. Amino acid sequence: CASSLLSTRRTDTQYF.